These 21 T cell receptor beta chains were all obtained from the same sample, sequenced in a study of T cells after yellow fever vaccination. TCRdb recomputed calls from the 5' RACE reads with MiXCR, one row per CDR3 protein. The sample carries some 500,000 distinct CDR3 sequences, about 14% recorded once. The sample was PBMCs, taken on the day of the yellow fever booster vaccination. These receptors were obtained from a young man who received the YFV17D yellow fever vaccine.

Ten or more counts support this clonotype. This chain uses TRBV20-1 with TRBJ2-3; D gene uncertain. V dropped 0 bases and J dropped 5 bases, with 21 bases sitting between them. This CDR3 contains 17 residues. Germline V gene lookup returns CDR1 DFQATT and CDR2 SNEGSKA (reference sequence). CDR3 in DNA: TGCAGTGCTAGAGATCCTACAAGGGCCCCTACCAGAGATACGCAGTATTTT. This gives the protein CSARDPTRAPTRDTQYF.

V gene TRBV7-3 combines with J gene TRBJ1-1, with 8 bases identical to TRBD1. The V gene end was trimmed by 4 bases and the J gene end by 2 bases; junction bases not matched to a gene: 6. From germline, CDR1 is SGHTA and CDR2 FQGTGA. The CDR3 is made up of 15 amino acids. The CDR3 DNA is TGTGCCAGCAGCTCACAGGGGGTCCCCAACACTGAAGCTTTCTTT. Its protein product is CASSSQGVPNTEAFF. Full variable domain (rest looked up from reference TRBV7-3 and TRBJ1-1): GAGVSQTPSNKVTEKGKYVELRCDPISGHTALYWYRQSLGQGPEFLIYFQGTGAADDSGLPNDRFFAVRPEGSVSTLKIQRTERGDSAVYLCASSSQGVPNTEAFFGQGTRLTVV.

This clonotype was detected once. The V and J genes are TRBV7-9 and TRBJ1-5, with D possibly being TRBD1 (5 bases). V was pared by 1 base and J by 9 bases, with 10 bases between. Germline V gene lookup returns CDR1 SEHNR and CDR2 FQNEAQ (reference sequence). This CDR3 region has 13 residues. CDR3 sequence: CASSLGGSVPQHF. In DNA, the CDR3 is TGTGCCAGCAGCTTAGGGGGCAGCGTGCCCCAGCATTTT.

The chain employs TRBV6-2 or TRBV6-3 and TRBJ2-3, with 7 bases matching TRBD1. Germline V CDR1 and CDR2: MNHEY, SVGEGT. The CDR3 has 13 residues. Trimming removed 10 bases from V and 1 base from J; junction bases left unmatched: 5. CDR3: CATRGQGTDTQYF. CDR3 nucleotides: TGTGCCACCAGAGGACAGGGCACAGATACGCAGTATTTT.

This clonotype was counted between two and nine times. CDR3 loop: CAISESSQPNTEAFF. The DNA of the CDR3 is TGTGCCATCAGTGAGTCAAGCCAGCCGAACACTGAAGCTTTCTTT. The J gene is TRBJ1-1, the V gene TRBV10-3; unclear D gene. The V gene lost 0 bases and the J gene lost 1 base, with 9 bases spanning the gap. Looked up from germline, CDR1 is ENHRY and CDR2 is SYGVKD. CDR3 length: 15 residues.

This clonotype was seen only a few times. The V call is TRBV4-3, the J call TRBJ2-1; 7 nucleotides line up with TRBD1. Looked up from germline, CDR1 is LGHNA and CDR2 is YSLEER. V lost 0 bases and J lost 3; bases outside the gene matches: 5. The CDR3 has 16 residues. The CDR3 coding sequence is TGCGCCAGCAGCCAAGATTACGGGACAGTCTACAATGAGCAGTTCTTC. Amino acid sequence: CASSQDYGTVYNEQFF.

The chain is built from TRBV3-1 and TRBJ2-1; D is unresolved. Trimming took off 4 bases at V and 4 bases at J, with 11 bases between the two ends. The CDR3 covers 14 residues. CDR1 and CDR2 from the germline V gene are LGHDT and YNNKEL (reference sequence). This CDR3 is CASSPFTTYNEQFF. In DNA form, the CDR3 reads TGTGCCAGCAGCCCCTTTACGACTTACAATGAGCAGTTCTTC.

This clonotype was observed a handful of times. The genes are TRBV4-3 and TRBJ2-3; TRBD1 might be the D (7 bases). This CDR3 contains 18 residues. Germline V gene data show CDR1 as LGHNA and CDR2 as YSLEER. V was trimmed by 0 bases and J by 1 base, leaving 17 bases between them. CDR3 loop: CASSQDRAGGRRTDTQYF. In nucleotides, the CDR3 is TGCGCCAGCAGCCAAGATAGGGCAGGGGGGAGACGCACAGATACGCAGTATTTT.

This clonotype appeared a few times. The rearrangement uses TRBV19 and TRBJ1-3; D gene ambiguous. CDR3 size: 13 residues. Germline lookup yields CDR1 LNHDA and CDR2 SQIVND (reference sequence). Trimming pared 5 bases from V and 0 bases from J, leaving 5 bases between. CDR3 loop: CASSESSGNTIYF. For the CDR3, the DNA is TGTGCCAGTAGTGAAAGCTCTGGAAACACCATATATTTT.

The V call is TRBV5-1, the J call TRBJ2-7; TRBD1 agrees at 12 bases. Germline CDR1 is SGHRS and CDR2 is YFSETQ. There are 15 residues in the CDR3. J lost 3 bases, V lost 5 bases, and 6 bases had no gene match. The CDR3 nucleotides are TGCGCCAGCAGGACCGGGACAGGGGGCTTCTACGAGCAGTACTTC. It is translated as CASRTGTGGFYEQYF.

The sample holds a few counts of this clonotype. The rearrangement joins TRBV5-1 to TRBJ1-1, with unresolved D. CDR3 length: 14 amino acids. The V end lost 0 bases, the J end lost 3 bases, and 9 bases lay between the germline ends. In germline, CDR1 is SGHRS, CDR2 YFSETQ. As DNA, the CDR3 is TGCGCCAGCAGCTTGGCGGCAGCGGACACTGAAGCTTTCTTT. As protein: CASSLAAADTEAFF. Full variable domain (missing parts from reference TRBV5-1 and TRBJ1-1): KAGVTQTPRYLIKTRGQQVTLSCSPISGHRSVSWYQQTPGQGLQFLFEYFSETQRNKGNFPGRFSGRQFSNSRSEMNVSTLELGDSALYLCASSLAAADTEAFFGQGTRLTVV.

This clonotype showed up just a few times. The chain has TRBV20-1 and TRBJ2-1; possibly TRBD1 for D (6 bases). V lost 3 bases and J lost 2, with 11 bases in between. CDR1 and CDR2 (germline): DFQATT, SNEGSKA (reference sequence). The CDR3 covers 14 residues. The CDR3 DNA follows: TGCAGTGCTAGTCTAGGACAGCCCTACAATGAGCAGTTCTTC. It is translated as CSASLGQPYNEQFF.

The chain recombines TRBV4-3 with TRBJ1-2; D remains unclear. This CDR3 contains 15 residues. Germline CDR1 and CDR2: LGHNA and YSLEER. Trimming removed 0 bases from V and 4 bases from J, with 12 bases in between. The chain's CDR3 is CASSQDLIASYGYTF. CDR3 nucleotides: TGCGCCAGCAGCCAAGATCTGATAGCCTCCTATGGCTACACCTTC.

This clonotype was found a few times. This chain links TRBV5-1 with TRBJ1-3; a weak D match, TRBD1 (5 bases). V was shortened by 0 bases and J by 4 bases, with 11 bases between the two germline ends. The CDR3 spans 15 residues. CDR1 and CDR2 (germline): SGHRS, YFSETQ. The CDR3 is CASSLDGTRGNTIYF. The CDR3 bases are TGCGCCAGCAGCTTGGACGGGACGCGGGGAAACACCATATATTTT.

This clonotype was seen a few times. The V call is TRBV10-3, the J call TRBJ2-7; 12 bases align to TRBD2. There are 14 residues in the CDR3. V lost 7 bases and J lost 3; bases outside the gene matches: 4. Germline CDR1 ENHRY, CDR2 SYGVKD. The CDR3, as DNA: TGTGCCATCACCCCGACTAGCGGGAGCTACGAGCAGTACTTC. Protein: CAITPTSGSYEQYF.

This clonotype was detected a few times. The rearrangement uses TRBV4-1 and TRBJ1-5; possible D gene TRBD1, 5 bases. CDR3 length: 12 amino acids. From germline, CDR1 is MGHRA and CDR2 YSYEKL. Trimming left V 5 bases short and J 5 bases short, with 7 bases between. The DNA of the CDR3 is TGCGCCAGCAGCACAGGTTATCAGCCCCAGCATTTT. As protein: CASSTGYQPQHF.

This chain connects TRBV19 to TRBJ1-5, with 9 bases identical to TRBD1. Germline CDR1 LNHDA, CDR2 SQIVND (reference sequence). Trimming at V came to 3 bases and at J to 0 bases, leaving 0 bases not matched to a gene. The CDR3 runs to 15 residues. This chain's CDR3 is CASSMGQGSNQPQHF. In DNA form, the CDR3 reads TGTGCCAGTAGTATGGGACAGGGTAGCAATCAGCCCCAGCATTTT.

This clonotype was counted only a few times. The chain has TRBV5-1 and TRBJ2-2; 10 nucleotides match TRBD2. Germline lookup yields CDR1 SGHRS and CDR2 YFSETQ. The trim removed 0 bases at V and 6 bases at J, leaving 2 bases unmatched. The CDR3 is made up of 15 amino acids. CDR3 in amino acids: CASSLVAGGAGELFF. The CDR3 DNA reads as TGCGCCAGCAGCTTGGTAGCGGGAGGTGCCGGGGAGCTGTTTTTT. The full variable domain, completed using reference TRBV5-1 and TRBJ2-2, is KAGVTQTPRYLIKTRGQQVTLSCSPISGHRSVSWYQQTPGQGLQFLFEYFSETQRNKGNFPGRFSGRQFSNSRSEMNVSTLELGDSALYLCASSLVAGGAGELFFGEGSRLTVL.

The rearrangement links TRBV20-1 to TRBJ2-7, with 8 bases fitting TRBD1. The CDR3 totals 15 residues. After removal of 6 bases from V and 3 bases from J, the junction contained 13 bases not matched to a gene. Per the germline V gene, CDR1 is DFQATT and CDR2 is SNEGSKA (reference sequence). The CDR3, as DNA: TGCAGTGCAATTGGGAGGACAGGGCTCCTCTACGAGCAGTACTTC. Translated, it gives CSAIGRTGLLYEQYF.

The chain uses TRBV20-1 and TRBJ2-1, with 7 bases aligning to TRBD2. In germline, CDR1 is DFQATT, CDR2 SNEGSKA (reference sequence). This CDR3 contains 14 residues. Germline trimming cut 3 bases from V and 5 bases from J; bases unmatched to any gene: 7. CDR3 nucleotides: TGCAGTGCTAGTATGACGCTAGCGGACAATGAGCAGTTCTTC. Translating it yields CSASMTLADNEQFF.

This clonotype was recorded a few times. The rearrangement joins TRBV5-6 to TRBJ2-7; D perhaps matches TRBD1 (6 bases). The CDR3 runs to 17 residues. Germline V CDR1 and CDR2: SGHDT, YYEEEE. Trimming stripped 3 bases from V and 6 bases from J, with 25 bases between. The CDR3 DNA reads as TGTGCCAGCAGCTCTTCAAAACACATCCGGAACAGGGCCGAGCAGTACTTC. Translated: CASSSSKHIRNRAEQYF.